Presented here are 19 T cell receptor beta chains from one specimen sequenced in a study of cytomegalovirus exposure and HLA in healthy donors. This PCR relied on a set of 60 Vbeta primers and 13 Jbeta primers. Sequenced by immunoSEQ multiplex PCR; TCRdb stores in-frame clones only, minus some. The sample has around 230,000 clones; 82% are singletons. Material: PBMCs. The receptors shown here come from a man aged 35-49 years in good health and CMV-seropositive.

This chain joins TRBV7-9 and TRBJ1-2; 7 positions agree with TRBD1. The J segment lost 3 bases and the V segment lost 5 bases, leaving 9 bases of the junction unmatched. The germline V gene has CDR1 SEHNR and CDR2 FQNEAQ (reference sequence). The CDR3 contains 15 residues. The CDR3 region has the DNA TGTGCCAGCAGCCTCCGGGACAGAGCCGACTATGGCTACACCTTC. Translating gives CASSLRDRADYGYTF.

The chain uses TRBV4-2 and TRBJ2-1, with 8 bases aligning to TRBD2. With V trimmed by 7 bases and J by 6 bases, 8 bases remained unmatched. The CDR3 is 14 amino acids. Per the germline V gene, CDR1 is LGHNA and CDR2 is YNFKEQ. DNA of the CDR3: TGTGCCAGCACTGAGCGGGAGTTACCCAATGAGCAGTTCTTC. Encoded protein: CASTERELPNEQFF.

About this clone itself: Germline is not matched at one junction end, which may reflect a read error. The V and J genes are TRBV7-7 and TRBJ2-3; weak D call: TRBD1 (6 bases). The CDR3 has 15 residues. CDR1 and CDR2 (germline): SSHAT, FNYEAQ (reference sequence). Here the CDR3 reads CASSSGVPGTDTQYF. CDR3 nucleotide sequence: TGTGCTAGCAGCTCAGGGGTTCCGGGCACAGATACGCAGTATTTT.

The chain carries TRBV19 and TRBJ2-5, with 9 bases that match TRBD1. The CDR3 is 16 amino acids. The ends lost 3 bases at V and 4 bases at J; junction bases unmatched: 9. The V gene's germline CDR1 is LNHDA and CDR2 SQIVND (reference sequence). The CDR3 nucleotides are TGTGCCAGTAGTATTTTACCGGGACAGGGCACAGAGACCCAGTACTTC. This codes for CASSILPGQGTETQYF.

V usage is TRBV5-1 and J usage is TRBJ1-2, with D hard to call. This CDR3 has 13 amino acids. The ends were cut back, 4 bases at V and 5 bases at J, with 12 bases in the middle. CDR1 is SGHRS, CDR2 YFSETQ, per germline. The CDR3 coding sequence is TGCGCCAGCAGCCAGGACGGGGAGTATGGCTACACCTTC. Translated, it gives CASSQDGEYGYTF.

The rearrangement links TRBV30 to TRBJ1-1; no definite D call. Trimming cost V 4 bases and J 2 bases, with 20 bases left between them. Germline V gene sequence: CDR1 GTSNPN, CDR2 SVGIG (reference sequence). The CDR3 covers 16 residues. CDR3 region: CAWNPPGATPNTEAFF. The CDR3 DNA reads TGTGCCTGGAATCCTCCAGGCGCAACCCCCAACACTGAAGCTTTCTTT.

The gene calls are TRBV11-2 and TRBJ2-7; 9 nucleotides agree with TRBD1. The CDR3 sequence is 14 residues long. CDR1 is SGHAT, CDR2 FQNNGV, per germline. After removal of 2 bases from V and 7 bases from J, the junction contained 6 bases not matched to a gene. DNA of the CDR3: TGTGCCAGCAGCTTAAGACAGGGGGTAAGGGAGCAGTACTTC. As protein: CASSLRQGVREQYF.

This clone occurred a few times. This chain links TRBV7-9 with TRBJ1-1; D call uncertain. V was clipped by 5 bases and J by 3 bases, with 13 bases between them. The length of the CDR3 is 14 residues. Germline V CDR1 and CDR2: SEHNR, FQNEAQ (reference sequence). The CDR3 is CASSRLGSYTEAFF. The CDR3 coding sequence is TGTGCCAGCAGCAGGCTAGGGAGTTACACTGAAGCTTTCTTT.

The chain employs TRBV30 and TRBJ2-7; D gene unclear. Per the germline V gene, CDR1 is GTSNPN and CDR2 is SVGIG (reference sequence). There are 15 residues in the CDR3. V gave up 3 bases and J gave up 2 bases, with 17 bases separating them. The CDR3 DNA sequence: TGTGCCTGGAGCTCCTCGCGGCAGAATGCCTACGAGCAGTACGTC. Residues: CAWSSSRQNAYEQYV.

The V call is TRBV5-6, the J call TRBJ2-2; D possibly corresponds to TRBD1 (5 bases). The CDR3 has 16 residues. Germline V lookup: CDR1 SGHDT, CDR2 YYEEEE. V lost 4 bases to trimming and J lost 4 bases, with 17 bases between them. The CDR3 DNA reads TGTGCCAGCAGCCTAAGGTGGACACTTACCACCGGGGAGCTGTTTTTT. It translates to CASSLRWTLTTGELFF.

The chain couples TRBV28 to TRBJ1-2; a weak D match, TRBD1 (6 bases). Looked up from germline, CDR1 is MDHEN and CDR2 is SYDVKM. CDR3 length: 15 amino acids. Between the trimmed V and J ends, which lost 3 bases and 2 bases, there was a span of 13 bases. For the CDR3, the DNA is TGTGCCAGCAGTTTGGGCGGAACAGGGAACTATGGCTACACCTTC. This encodes CASSLGGTGNYGYTF.

This chain links TRBV5-6 with TRBJ2-5; TRBD2 agrees at 11 bases. The closer fit of TRBJ2-7 to the DNA end suggests the J call may be wrong. The CDR3 extends over 15 amino acids. Germline CDR1 reads SGHDT; CDR2 reads YYEEEE. CDR3 coding DNA: TGTGCCAGCAGCCGACTAGCGGGAATTTCCTACGAGCAGTACTTC. This codes for CASSRLAGISYEQYF.

This clone was recorded a few times. The rearrangement joins TRBV7-2 to TRBJ2-1; 7 bases fit TRBD1. CDR3 length equals 15 residues. V gave up 4 bases and J gave up 1 base; unmatched junction bases: 4. Germline assignment: CDR1 SGHTA and CDR2 FQGNSA. CDR3 sequence reads: CASSSGTASYNEQFF. The CDR3, as DNA: TGTGCCAGCAGCTCCGGGACAGCATCCTACAATGAGCAGTTCTTC.

This chain connects TRBV6-6 to TRBJ1-3, with a weak D call TRBD1 (6 bases). The CDR3 spans 14 residues. Germline assignment: CDR1 MNHNY and CDR2 SVGAGI (reference sequence). Trimming took off 6 bases at V and 0 bases at J, with 9 bases between the two ends. The CDR3 DNA is TGTGCCAGCAGGGACAGTTACTCTGGAAACACCATATATTTT. It is translated as CASRDSYSGNTIYF.

The V call is TRBV5-4, the J call TRBJ2-2; 8 nucleotides line up with TRBD2. Germline-derived CDR1 and CDR2 are SGHNT and YYREEE (reference sequence). Trimming at V came to 4 bases and at J to 4 bases, leaving 6 bases not matched to a gene. CDR3 length: 15 amino acids. This chain's CDR3 is CASSTTAGGTGELFF. CDR3 DNA: TGTGCCAGCAGCACGACCGCGGGAGGCACCGGGGAGCTGTTTTTT.

This clone was found a few times. The rearrangement links TRBV10-3 to TRBJ2-3, with a possible D match to TRBD2 (6 bases). This CDR3 spans 13 amino acids. The germline V gene has CDR1 ENHRY and CDR2 SYGVKD. With 4 bases removed from V and 4 bases from J, the gap between germline ends came to 9 bases. DNA for the CDR3: TGTGCCATCAGTGCGGCTAGCGCAGATACGCAGTATTTT. Its translation: CAISAASADTQYF.

The rearrangement links TRBV9 to TRBJ2-2, with TRBD2 as a possible D gene (6 bases). V lost 0 bases and J lost 0, with 9 bases in between. This CDR3 is 16 amino acids long. The germline CDR1 and CDR2 sequences are SGDLS and YYNGEE. CDR3 DNA sequence: TGTGCCAGCAGCGTAGTACTAGCTACGAACACCGGGGAGCTGTTTTTT. This gives the protein CASSVVLATNTGELFF. The full variable domain, rest sourced from reference TRBV9 and TRBJ2-2, is DSGVTQTPKHLITATGQRVTLRCSPRSGDLSVYWYQQSLDQGLQFLIQYYNGEERAKGNILERFSAQQFPDLHSELNLSSLELGDSALYFCASSVVLATNTGELFFGEGSRLTVL.

The gene calls are TRBV5-1 and TRBJ2-7; D is unresolved. CDR3 length equals 15 residues. The germline V and J ends were trimmed by 0 bases and 0 bases, with 10 bases remaining between them. In germline, CDR1 is SGHRS, CDR2 YFSETQ. The CDR3 protein is CASSLVGGSSYEQYF. CDR3 sequence (DNA): TGCGCCAGCAGCTTGGTCGGCGGAAGCTCCTACGAGCAGTACTTC.

Details on this clone: Distinct nucleotide sequences in the sample also encode this CDR3. The chain links TRBV6-4 to TRBJ1-1; TRBD1 might be the D (5 bases). The CDR3 runs to 13 residues. Germline V gives CDR1 MRHNA, CDR2 SNTAGT. The germline V and J ends were trimmed by 5 bases and 1 base, with 8 bases remaining between them. CDR3 sequence: CASSPRANTEAFF. DNA of the CDR3: TGTGCCAGCAGTCCCAGGGCGAACACTGAAGCTTTCTTT.